These 15 T cell receptor beta chains came from one sample sequenced in a study of blood T cell repertoires in COVID-19. Profiled with immunoSEQ multiplex PCR; TCRdb holds only in-frame clones, not every one. The sample shows about 280,000 clones, around 93% of them seen only once. Sequences were obtained from PBMCs or T cells enriched from blood (not recorded which). The origin of the receptors is a man in his forties who had been exposed to COVID-19.

The chain combines TRBV7-2 with TRBJ2-7, with 10 positions matching TRBD2. CDR1 SGHTA and CDR2 FQGNSA come from the germline V gene. The V and J ends lost 2 bases and 3 bases, in that order; junction bases with no gene match: 4. This CDR3 spans 15 amino acids. CDR3 nucleotide sequence: TGTGCCAGCAGCTTAAGGACTAGCGGAGTCTACGAGCAGTACTTC. The encoded protein is CASSLRTSGVYEQYF.

This clone came up a few times. The V and J genes are TRBV12-3 or TRBV12-4 and TRBJ2-1, with D unclear. Trimming pared 7 bases from V and 9 bases from J, leaving 13 bases between. CDR3 length: 12 amino acids. The CDR3 DNA reads TGTGCCAGCACTACTACCGCGGCTGAGCAGTTCTTC. Its protein product is CASTTTAAEQFF.

This rearrangement joins TRBV4-1 to TRBJ1-6; TRBD1 aligns across 7 bases. There are 16 residues in the CDR3. Germline V gene lookup returns CDR1 MGHRA and CDR2 YSYEKL. V dropped 2 bases and J dropped 6; count of bases not matched to a gene: 7. CDR3 sequence: CASSQRDREFNSPLHF. Written as DNA, the CDR3 is TGCGCCAGCAGCCAAAGGGACAGAGAGTTTAATTCACCCCTCCACTTT.

The gene calls are TRBV28 and TRBJ2-3, with 8 bases that match TRBD2. Trimming at V came to 3 bases and at J to 3 bases, leaving 8 bases not matched to a gene. Germline-derived CDR1 and CDR2 are MDHEN and SYDVKM. CDR3 length: 16 residues. The CDR3 is CASSFLTSGKTDTQYF. The CDR3 DNA reads TGTGCCAGCAGTTTCCTTACTAGCGGAAAAACAGATACGCAGTATTTT. The full variable domain, rest sourced from reference TRBV28 and TRBJ2-3, is DVKVTQSSRYLVKRTGEKVFLECVQDMDHENMFWYRQDPGLGLRLIYFSYDVKMKEKGDIPEGYSVSREKKERFSLILESASTNQTSMYLCASSFLTSGKTDTQYFGPGTRLTVL.

The V call is TRBV10-3, the J call TRBJ2-7, with D maybe TRBD2 (5 bases). CDR1 is ENHRY, CDR2 SYGVKD, per germline. V was clipped by 8 bases and J by 4 bases, with 15 bases between them. The CDR3 is 13 amino acids. The CDR3 region has the DNA TGTGCCATCGGTTATAGCGCTGGTTACGAGCAGTACTTC. Protein product: CAIGYSAGYEQYF.

V gene TRBV13 combines with J gene TRBJ2-7; 7 positions match TRBD2. Germline V gene data show CDR1 as PRHDT and CDR2 as FYEKMQ (reference sequence). The CDR3 loop spans 14 amino acids. J gave up 4 bases and V 3 bases, and 6 bases lay outside the gene matches. CDR3 bases: TGTGCCAGCAGCTTGGGGACGGGGGGTTACGAGCAGTACTTC. Translation gives CASSLGTGGYEQYF.

The genes are TRBV18 and TRBJ2-2, with D perhaps TRBD2 (6 bases). Germline CDR1 KGHSH, CDR2 LQKENI. V lost 6 bases to trimming and J lost 6 bases, with 20 bases between them. The CDR3 runs to 16 residues. CDR3 residues: CASSLDTGRGAGELFF. CDR3 nucleotides: TGTGCCAGCTCCCTGGACACTGGACGCGGGGCCGGGGAGCTGTTTTTT.

In its sample, this clone was seen once. The chain recombines TRBV6-5 with TRBJ1-1; 8 positions agree with TRBD1. J lost 7 bases, V lost 6 bases, and 10 bases had no gene match. Germline-derived CDR1 and CDR2 are MNHEY and SVGAGI. The CDR3 is 14 amino acids. The CDR3 region is CASSDRQGRVEAFF. The CDR3 nucleotides are TGTGCCAGCAGCGATCGACAGGGGCGGGTTGAAGCTTTCTTT.

The chain couples TRBV5-1 to TRBJ1-2, with D perhaps matching TRBD1 (5 bases). CDR3 length: 15 amino acids. The germline V gene encodes CDR1 SGHRS and CDR2 YFSETQ. V was cut by 4 bases and J by 4 bases, with 17 bases left in between. The CDR3 bases are TGCGCCAGCAGCCGGTTGGTTGAGCAGGGCTATGGCTACACCTTC. This gives the protein CASSRLVEQGYGYTF. Supplemented by reference TRBV5-1 and TRBJ1-2, the full variable domain reads KAGVTQTPRYLIKTRGQQVTLSCSPISGHRSVSWYQQTPGQGLQFLFEYFSETQRNKGNFPGRFSGRQFSNSRSEMNVSTLELGDSALYLCASSRLVEQGYGYTFGSGTRLTVV.

This clone has only a few counts. The chain joins TRBV25-1 to TRBJ1-1; D perhaps matches TRBD1 (6 bases). Germline values: CDR1 MGHDK, CDR2 SYGVNS. This CDR3 is 14 amino acids long. V gave up 6 bases and J gave up 4 bases, with 15 bases separating them. CDR3 nucleotides: TGTGCCAGCAGGCAGGCAGGGGAATCCACTGAAGCTTTCTTT. This gives the protein CASRQAGESTEAFF.

V gene TRBV5-1 combines with J gene TRBJ1-1, with D maybe TRBD1 (6 bases). V was clipped by 6 bases and J by 3 bases, with 15 bases between them. This CDR3 has 14 residues. The germline V gene encodes CDR1 SGHRS and CDR2 YFSETQ. The CDR3 DNA reads as TGCGCCAGCACGACAGGCACGGAGTACACTGAAGCTTTCTTT. This encodes CASTTGTEYTEAFF.

The rearrangement links TRBV30 to TRBJ1-2, with a tentative D call TRBD1 (6 bases). V lost 1 base to trimming and J lost 4 bases, with 16 bases between them. Germline CDR1 GTSNPN, CDR2 SVGIG (reference sequence). CDR3 length: 15 amino acids. The CDR3 loop is CAWSEVGHNRYGYTF. CDR3 coding DNA: TGTGCCTGGAGTGAGGTGGGACACAACCGCTATGGCTACACCTTC.

Written as DNA, the CDR3 is TGTGCCAGCAGCCAAGTAATTTCAGGCCGCAATCAGCCCCAGCATTTT. This translates into CASSQVISGRNQPQHF. The rearrangement links TRBV14 to TRBJ1-5; D is unresolved. The CDR3 has 16 amino acids. Trimming stripped 1 base from V and 2 bases from J, with 12 bases between. Germline loops: CDR1 SGHDN, CDR2 FVKESK. The full variable domain, with the rest looked up from reference TRBV14 and TRBJ1-5, is EAGVTQFPSHSVIEKGQTVTLRCDPISGHDNLYWYRRVMGKEIKFLLHFVKESKQDESGMPNNRFLAERTGGTYSTLKVQPAELEDSGVYFCASSQVISGRNQPQHFGDGTRLSIL.

The V and J genes are TRBV2 and TRBJ2-7; TRBD2 aligns across 8 bases. Germline CDR1 SNHLY, CDR2 FYNNEI. The CDR3 extends over 15 amino acids. J gave up 0 bases and V 7 bases, and 8 bases lay outside the gene matches. The CDR3 bases are TGTGCCAGCATTCAGTCGACTAGCGCCTCCTACGAGCAGTACTTC. It translates to CASIQSTSASYEQYF.

The chain couples TRBV6-5 to TRBJ2-2; D may be TRBD2 (5 bases). Trimming took 0 bases from V and 4 from J, leaving 9 bases between them. The CDR3 covers 15 residues. CDR1 is MNHEY and CDR2 is SVGAGI in the germline V gene. CDR3 amino acids: CASSYSRGSTGELFF. Written as DNA, the CDR3 is TGTGCCAGCAGTTACTCGAGAGGGAGCACCGGGGAGCTGTTTTTT.